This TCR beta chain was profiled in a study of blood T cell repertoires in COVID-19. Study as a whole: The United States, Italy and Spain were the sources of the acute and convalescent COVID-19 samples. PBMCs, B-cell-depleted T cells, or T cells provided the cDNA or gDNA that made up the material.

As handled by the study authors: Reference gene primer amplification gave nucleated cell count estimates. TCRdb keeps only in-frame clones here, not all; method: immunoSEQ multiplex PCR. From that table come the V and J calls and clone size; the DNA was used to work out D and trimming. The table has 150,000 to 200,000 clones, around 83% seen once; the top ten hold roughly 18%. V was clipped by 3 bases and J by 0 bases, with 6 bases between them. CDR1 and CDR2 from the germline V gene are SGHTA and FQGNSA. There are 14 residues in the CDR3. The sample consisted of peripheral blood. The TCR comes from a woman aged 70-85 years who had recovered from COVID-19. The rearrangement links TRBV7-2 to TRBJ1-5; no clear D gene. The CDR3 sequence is CASSFRDSNQPQHF. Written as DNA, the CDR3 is TGTGCCAGCAGCTTTAGAGATAGCAATCAGCCCCAGCATTTT.